This passage covers 24 T cell receptor beta chains from one sample sequenced in a study of CD4 T cells in relation to SARS-CoV-2 and coronaviruses. Before the COVID-19 pandemic, during about 2010-2018, CD4+ T cells were taken from unexposed donors. Isolation of CD4+ T cells took place after less than 11 days in culture. The method was immunoSEQ multiplex PCR; TCRdb's version includes in-frame clones alone and lacks a portion of them. This sample yields tens of thousands of clones, of which about 76% are seen a single time; over 10% belongs to the top ten. Antigen specificity for these receptors is unknown. The sequencing sample was made of CD4+ T cells from PBMCs, cultured in vitro. These receptors all come from a human donor in good health.

The V gene is TRBV5-4, the J gene TRBJ2-5, with 9 bases aligning to TRBD1. Germline values: CDR1 SGHNT, CDR2 YYREEE (reference sequence). The V and J ends lost 3 bases and 5 bases, in that order; junction bases with no gene match: 11. There are 16 residues in the CDR3. The CDR3 region has the DNA TGTGCCAGCAGCTCACCGGGACAGGGCCCCGGGGAGACCCAGTACTTC. It yields the protein CASSSPGQGPGETQYF.

V usage is TRBV27 and J usage is TRBJ2-1, with 11 positions matching TRBD2. Trimming removed 3 bases from V and 0 bases from J; junction bases left unmatched: 7. The CDR3 covers 18 residues. CDR1 and CDR2 from the germline V gene are MNHEY and SMNVEV (reference sequence). CDR3 loop: CASSFSPSGRSSYNEQFF. The CDR3 DNA reads TGTGCCAGCAGTTTTTCGCCTAGCGGGAGGAGCTCCTACAATGAGCAGTTCTTC.

The rearrangement uses TRBV19 and TRBJ1-2; 7 bases are shared with TRBD1. V dropped 5 bases and J dropped 7; count of bases not matched to a gene: 4. The CDR3 is 12 amino acids. Germline CDR1 reads LNHDA; CDR2 reads SQIVND (reference sequence). In DNA form, the CDR3 reads TGTGCCAGTAGTGCGACAGGGACTGGCTACACCTTC. It yields the protein CASSATGTGYTF. The full variable domain, in which reference TRBV19 and TRBJ1-2 provide the parts outside the CDR3, is DGGITQSPKYLFRKEGQNVTLSCEQNLNHDAMYWYRQDPGQGLRLIYYSQIVNDFQKGDIAEGYSVSREKKESFPLTVTSAQKNPTAFYLCASSATGTGYTFGSGTRLTVV.

The chain uses TRBV5-1 and TRBJ1-3; no reliable D call. V was clipped by 6 bases and J by 0 bases, with 13 bases between them. Germline V gene sequence: CDR1 SGHRS, CDR2 YFSETQ. CDR3 size: 15 residues. The CDR3 bases are TGCGCCAGCACCCTGGACGGTAACTCTGGAAACACCATATATTTT. Amino acids: CASTLDGNSGNTIYF. Complete variable domain (other parts from reference TRBV5-1 and TRBJ1-3): KAGVTQTPRYLIKTRGQQVTLSCSPISGHRSVSWYQQTPGQGLQFLFEYFSETQRNKGNFPGRFSGRQFSNSRSEMNVSTLELGDSALYLCASTLDGNSGNTIYFGEGSWLTVV.

The rearrangement joins TRBV24-1 to TRBJ2-6; TRBD1 is a possible D gene (7 bases). CDR3 length equals 17 residues. From germline, CDR1 is KGHDR and CDR2 SFDVKD. V was clipped by 3 bases and J by 1 base, with 12 bases between them. The DNA for the CDR3 is TGTGCCACCAGTGATGCGGGACAGCATTCTGGGGCCAACGTCCTGACTTTC. Translation: CATSDAGQHSGANVLTF.

This clone was observed a single time. V usage is TRBV15 and J usage is TRBJ2-1, with 10 nucleotides matching TRBD2. The germline CDR1 and CDR2 sequences are LNHNV and YYDKDF (reference sequence). Trimming removed 5 bases from V and 3 bases from J; junction bases left unmatched: 19. This CDR3 spans 20 amino acids. CDR3 sequence (DNA): TGTGCCACCAGCTCCCCCCATTCGTCTCTAGCGGGAGATTACTACAATGAGCAGTTCTTC. Amino acid sequence: CATSSPHSSLAGDYYNEQFF.

This rearrangement joins TRBV5-1 to TRBJ1-2; a possible D gene is TRBD1 (5 bases). Trimming took off 0 bases at V and 4 bases at J, with 16 bases between the two ends. This CDR3 comprises 16 residues. Looked up from germline, CDR1 is SGHRS and CDR2 is YFSETQ. CDR3 protein: CASSLGVDSRIYGYTF. CDR3 bases: TGCGCCAGCAGCTTGGGAGTCGACAGTCGTATCTATGGCTACACCTTC.

This clone was seen only once. V usage is TRBV3-1 (or the pseudogene TRBV3-2) and J usage is TRBJ2-7; tentative D call: TRBD2 (6 bases). Germline V gene sequence: CDR1 LGHDT, CDR2 YNNKEL (reference sequence). The length of the CDR3 is 18 residues. The V end lost 3 bases, the J end lost 3 bases, and 24 bases lay between the germline ends. The CDR3 is CASSQAVQRRGFVYEQYF. In DNA form, the CDR3 reads TGTGCCAGCAGCCAGGCTGTCCAAAGGCGGGGTTTCGTCTACGAGCAGTACTTC.

The chain combines TRBV30 with TRBJ1-6; D perhaps matches TRBD1 (5 bases). The CDR3 is 13 residues long. CDR1 GTSNPN and CDR2 SVGIG come from the germline V gene (reference sequence). V gave up 5 bases and J gave up 7 bases, with 12 bases separating them. Here the CDR3 DNA reads TGTGCCTGGTCCTTGGGACTGAATTCACCCCTCCACTTT. Its protein is CAWSLGLNSPLHF.

The V call is TRBV29-1, the J call TRBJ2-7; no definite D call. Trimming left V 7 bases short and J 0 bases short, with 13 bases between. The V gene's germline CDR1 is SQVTM and CDR2 ANQGSEA. The CDR3 runs 13 residues. CDR3 bases: TGCAGCGCAAGATTTCGGGCCTCCTACGAGCAGTACTTC. It translates to CSARFRASYEQYF.

The chain employs TRBV12-5 and TRBJ2-5; 7 bases align to TRBD2. CDR3 length equals 14 residues. CDR1 is LGHNT and CDR2 is FRNRAP in the germline V gene. Trimming removed 6 bases from V and 3 bases from J; junction bases left unmatched: 7. CDR3 in DNA: TGTGCTAGTGGATTCGGACTAGGGAAAGAGACCCAGTACTTC. As protein: CASGFGLGKETQYF.

The V and J genes are TRBV29-1 and TRBJ2-5; possible D gene TRBD2, 6 bases. Germline V lookup: CDR1 SQVTM, CDR2 ANQGSEA. This CDR3 contains 14 residues. The ends were cut back, 2 bases at V and 2 bases at J, with 12 bases in the middle. The CDR3 DNA sequence: TGCAGCGTTGAATTTGGGGGGTGGCAAGAGACCCAGTACTTC. Protein product: CSVEFGGWQETQYF.

The chain recombines TRBV10-3 with TRBJ2-1; possible D gene TRBD2, 5 bases. The germline V and J ends were trimmed by 6 bases and 0 bases, with 9 bases remaining between them. This CDR3 spans 14 amino acids. Germline V gene data show CDR1 as ENHRY and CDR2 as SYGVKD. This CDR3 reads CAISSGGSYNEQFF. The DNA for the CDR3 is TGTGCCATCAGCAGCGGAGGCTCCTACAATGAGCAGTTCTTC.

The genes are TRBV6-1 and TRBJ2-1; TRBD2 agrees at 12 bases. The CDR3 runs 19 residues. Germline V gene lookup returns CDR1 MNHNS and CDR2 SASEGT. Trimming took 4 bases from V and 0 from J; bases not matched to a gene: 10. The CDR3 bases are TGTGCCAGCAGTGGACCCGGGACTAGCGGGTGGAGCTCCTACAATGAGCAGTTCTTC. As protein: CASSGPGTSGWSSYNEQFF.

V is TRBV12-3 or TRBV12-4 and J is TRBJ1-1; 9 bases are shared with TRBD1. The CDR3 runs 13 residues. Trimming at V came to 4 bases and at J to 5 bases, leaving 2 bases not matched to a gene. CDR3 DNA sequence: TGTGCCAGCAGTTCACAGGGGGCGACTGAAGCTTTCTTT. Amino acids: CASSSQGATEAFF.

The chain links TRBV11-3 to TRBJ1-1; a possible D gene is TRBD1 (6 bases). In germline, CDR1 is SGHNT, CDR2 YENEEA. The CDR3 totals 13 residues. Trimming removed 5 bases at V and 3 bases at J, with 10 bases between. CDR3 bases: TGTGCCAGCAGCCGACAGGCAGACACTGAAGCTTTCTTT. Protein: CASSRQADTEAFF.

The chain employs TRBV15 and TRBJ1-1; unclear D gene. V lost 1 base and J 4 bases, leaving 10 bases between the germline ends. Germline CDR1 reads LNHNV; CDR2 reads YYDKDF (reference sequence). The CDR3 consists of 14 residues. This chain's CDR3 is CATSRGGVGTEAFF. The CDR3 DNA reads TGTGCCACCAGCAGAGGTGGTGTGGGCACTGAAGCTTTCTTT.

This sequence joins TRBV3-1 (or the pseudogene TRBV3-2) and TRBJ2-7; 8 bases align to TRBD1. CDR1 is LGHDT and CDR2 is YNNKEL in the germline V gene (reference sequence). This CDR3 contains 13 residues. J gave up 5 bases and V 5 bases, and 5 bases lay outside the gene matches. The CDR3 DNA reads as TGTGCCAGCAGCAAGCAGGGGGCGAACGAGCAGTACTTC. Amino acid sequence: CASSKQGANEQYF.

The rearrangement joins TRBV5-1 to TRBJ1-4, with 7 bases aligning to TRBD1. Germline V CDR1 and CDR2: SGHRS, YFSETQ. The V gene end was trimmed by 3 bases and the J gene end by 6 bases; junction bases not matched to a gene: 8. There are 15 residues in the CDR3. In nucleotides, the CDR3 is TGCGCCAGCAGCTCGGGGACAGTTTCGTATGAAAAACTGTTTTTT. It specifies CASSSGTVSYEKLFF.

The chain employs TRBV2 and TRBJ1-5; 9 nucleotides line up with TRBD1. J was trimmed by 4 bases and V by 6 bases; bases with no gene match: 4. The germline CDR1 and CDR2 sequences are SNHLY and FYNNEI. The CDR3 has 14 amino acids. This CDR3 reads CASSSDRGNQPQHF. The DNA of the CDR3 is TGTGCCAGCAGCTCGGACAGGGGTAATCAGCCCCAGCATTTT.

The chain joins TRBV10-3 to TRBJ2-4; D possibly uses TRBD1 or TRBD2 (5 bases each). Germline CDR1 is ENHRY and CDR2 is SYGVKD. This CDR3 contains 16 residues. Between the trimmed V and J ends, which lost 2 bases and 3 bases, there was a span of 14 bases. This CDR3 reads CAISEGVATDKNIQYF. In DNA, the CDR3 is TGTGCCATCAGTGAGGGGGTAGCGACAGACAAAAACATTCAGTACTTC.

In nucleotides, the CDR3 is TGTGCCATCAGTGATCCAATGGACGAACTGAACACTGAAGCTTTCTTT. This gives the protein CAISDPMDELNTEAFF. J is TRBJ1-1 and V is TRBV10-3; no clear D gene. V was trimmed by 3 bases and J by 0 bases, leaving 14 bases between them. The CDR3 is 16 amino acids. Germline CDR1 ENHRY, CDR2 SYGVKD.

The V call is TRBV27, the J call TRBJ2-6; 8 nucleotides match TRBD2. CDR1 is MNHEY and CDR2 is SMNVEV in the germline V gene (reference sequence). The CDR3 length is 16 residues. Trimming at V came to 6 bases and at J to 2 bases, leaving 6 bases not matched to a gene. CDR3 amino acids: CASSPGLAAGANVLTF. In nucleotides, the CDR3 is TGTGCCAGCAGCCCCGGACTAGCTGCTGGGGCCAACGTCCTGACTTTC. The complete variable domain, with remaining parts taken from reference TRBV27 and TRBJ2-6, reads EAQVTQNPRYLITVTGKKLTVTCSQNMNHEYMSWYRQDPGLGLRQIYYSMNVEVTDKGDVPEGYKVSRKEKRNFPLILESPSPNQTSLYFCASSPGLAAGANVLTFGAGSRLTVL.

This chain connects TRBV6-1 to TRBJ1-1; possible D gene TRBD1, 5 bases. The CDR3 runs to 13 residues. Trimming removed 1 base at V and 4 bases at J, with 7 bases between. Germline lookup yields CDR1 MNHNS and CDR2 SASEGT. CDR3 sequence (DNA): TGTGCCAGCAGTGAAGTGGGGGGCACTGAAGCTTTCTTT. It encodes CASSEVGGTEAFF.